This passage covers 22 T cell receptor beta chains from one sample sequenced in a study of blood T cell repertoires in COVID-19. Measured with immunoSEQ multiplex PCR; TCRdb has only the in-frame clones, and not every one. The repertoire holds approximately 230,000 clones, with roughly 79% as singletons. Sequencing used PBMCs or T cells enriched from blood (not recorded which). These receptor sequences come from a man aged 40-49 years who had recovered from COVID-19.

This clone turned up a few times. This specimen includes other DNA sequences encoding the same CDR3. This chain uses TRBV7-2 with TRBJ1-6; TRBD1 matches at 8 bases. This CDR3 contains 14 residues. Germline loops: CDR1 SGHTA, CDR2 FQGNSA. V trimming: 1 base; J trimming: 8 bases; junction bases outside the gene matches: 1. CDR3 loop: CASSLDRGDSPLHF. CDR3 DNA: TGTGCCAGCAGCTTAGACAGGGGGGATTCACCCCTCCACTTT.

The DNA for the CDR3 is TGTGCCAGCAGTCGCCGTCGGGGTGCCAAAGGTACCGGGGAGCTGTTTTTT. It specifies CASSRRRGAKGTGELFF. The chain employs TRBV6-6 and TRBJ2-2, with TRBD2 as a possible D gene (5 bases). Per the germline V gene, CDR1 is MNHNY and CDR2 is SVGAGI (reference sequence). Trimming stripped 5 bases from V and 5 bases from J, with 21 bases between. CDR3 length: 17 amino acids.

The rearrangement joins TRBV4-1 to TRBJ2-6; D is unresolved. The germline gives CDR1 MGHRA, CDR2 YSYEKL. Trimming removed 1 base from V and 2 bases from J, with 3 bases in between. This CDR3 is built from 14 residues. CDR3 sequence (DNA): TGCGCCAGCAGCCAAGGGCCTGGGGCCAACGTCCTGACTTTC. The encoded protein is CASSQGPGANVLTF.

This chain joins TRBV19 and TRBJ1-1; D may be TRBD1 (5 bases). V lost 6 bases and J lost 5, with 10 bases in between. Germline CDR1 reads LNHDA; CDR2 reads SQIVND (reference sequence). CDR3 length: 12 amino acids. CDR3 amino acids: CASRLGGTEAFF. DNA of the CDR3: TGTGCCAGTAGATTGGGGGGGACTGAAGCTTTCTTT.

The rearrangement uses TRBV18 and TRBJ1-4; the D gene is possibly TRBD1 (5 bases). CDR3 length: 11 residues. Germline CDR1 KGHSH, CDR2 LQKENI. Trimming took off 8 bases at V and 11 bases at J, with 12 bases between the two ends. CDR3 in amino acids: CASADIEKLFF. Written as DNA, the CDR3 is TGTGCCAGCGCGGACATAGAGAAACTGTTTTTT.

The V and J genes are TRBV9 and TRBJ2-6; D might be TRBD2 (5 bases). Trimming left V 4 bases short and J 4 bases short, with 12 bases between. Germline V CDR1 and CDR2: SGDLS, YYNGEE. The CDR3 consists of 15 residues. The DNA of the CDR3 is TGTGCCAGCAGCCAGCGTAGCGCCGGGGCCAACGTCCTGACTTTC. Translating gives CASSQRSAGANVLTF.

The chain has TRBV5-1 and TRBJ2-7; possibly TRBD1 for D (6 bases). CDR1 SGHRS and CDR2 YFSETQ come from the germline V gene. V lost 4 bases to trimming and J lost 2 bases, with 16 bases between them. The CDR3 consists of 15 residues. CDR3: CASSKYRDTPYEQYF. For the CDR3, the DNA is TGCGCCAGCAGCAAATACAGGGACACTCCCTACGAGCAGTACTTC.

This chain uses TRBV2 with TRBJ2-7; 7 positions agree with TRBD1. V lost 2 bases to trimming and J lost 2 bases; unmatched junction nucleotides: 6. Germline lookup yields CDR1 SNHLY and CDR2 FYNNEI. The CDR3 is 15 amino acids. CDR3 loop: CASSEKTGPTYEQYF. The CDR3 coding sequence is TGTGCCAGCAGTGAAAAGACAGGGCCCACCTACGAGCAGTACTTC.

J is TRBJ1-6 and V is TRBV9; 7 bases map to TRBD1. Germline V lookup: CDR1 SGDLS, CDR2 YYNGEE. The J segment lost 0 bases and the V segment lost 3 bases, leaving 6 bases of the junction unmatched. The CDR3 sequence is 17 residues long. CDR3 DNA sequence: TGTGCCAGCAGCGGAAACAGGGGTGGCTCCTATAATTCACCCCTCCACTTT. Residues: CASSGNRGGSYNSPLHF.

This sequence joins TRBV27 and TRBJ1-2; 11 bases fit TRBD1. The CDR3 extends over 13 amino acids. Losses at the gene ends were 6 bases for V and 5 bases for J; bases not matched to a gene: 2. Germline values: CDR1 MNHEY, CDR2 SMNVEV (reference sequence). The CDR3 spells CASSRDRGYGYTF. Here the CDR3 DNA reads TGTGCCAGCAGCCGGGACAGGGGGTATGGCTACACCTTC.

The chain uses TRBV5-4 and TRBJ2-5, with 7 bases lining up with TRBD1. CDR1 is SGHNT and CDR2 is YYREEE in the germline V gene (reference sequence). This CDR3 contains 13 residues. V dropped 4 bases and J dropped 3; count of bases not matched to a gene: 3. The CDR3 protein is CASSGGQKETQYF. CDR3 DNA sequence: TGTGCCAGCAGCGGGGGACAGAAAGAGACCCAGTACTTC.

V and J are TRBV15 and TRBJ2-1; 7 bases map to TRBD1. Trimming removed 1 base from V and 2 bases from J; junction bases left unmatched: 2. Germline CDR1 and CDR2: LNHNV and YYDKDF (reference sequence). This CDR3 has 15 residues. The CDR3 loop reads CATSRGTGPYNEQFF. CDR3 sequence (DNA): TGTGCCACCAGCAGAGGGACAGGCCCCTACAATGAGCAGTTCTTC.

The chain employs TRBV27 and TRBJ1-5; 9 bases match TRBD1. Germline V gene data show CDR1 as MNHEY and CDR2 as SMNVEV (reference sequence). CDR3 length: 16 residues. V was pared by 6 bases and J by 6 bases, with 12 bases of the junction left unmatched. This CDR3 reads CASSRRGQGGRQPQHF. CDR3 nucleotide sequence: TGTGCCAGCAGCCGCAGGGGACAGGGAGGCCGTCAGCCCCAGCATTTT.

The chain couples TRBV15 to TRBJ2-7; maybe TRBD1 (6 bases). Germline V CDR1 and CDR2: LNHNV, YYDKDF (reference sequence). The CDR3 contains 12 residues. Trimming cost V 5 bases and J 4 bases, with 9 bases left between them. CDR3 bases: TGTGCCACCAGCCAACAGGGTTACGAGCAGTACTTC. Its protein is CATSQQGYEQYF.

The chain recombines TRBV24-1 with TRBJ2-5; TRBD1 matches 9 bases. This CDR3 spans 16 amino acids. Germline assignment: CDR1 KGHDR and CDR2 SFDVKD. Unmatched junction bases numbered 10, after V lost 4 bases and J lost 5 bases. The DNA of the CDR3 is TGTGCCACCAGTGAAGGGGATGGGACAGGGACGGAGACCCAGTACTTC. It is translated as CATSEGDGTGTETQYF.

This sequence joins TRBV18 and TRBJ1-2; 8 bases map to TRBD1. The J segment lost 2 bases and the V segment lost 4 bases, leaving 3 bases of the junction unmatched. CDR1 is KGHSH and CDR2 is LQKENI in the germline V gene. The CDR3 is 14 residues long. CDR3 DNA sequence: TGTGCCAGCTCACTCGACAGGGGAAACTATGGCTACACCTTC. It codes for CASSLDRGNYGYTF.

The chain couples TRBV18 to TRBJ2-1, with TRBD2 matching 7 bases. The CDR3 has 16 amino acids. Germline values: CDR1 KGHSH, CDR2 LQKENI. V lost 6 bases and J lost 6; bases outside the gene matches: 14. CDR3 sequence: CASSQRIAGGFNEQFF. CDR3 DNA: TGTGCCAGCTCTCAAAGGATAGCGGGTGGCTTCAATGAGCAGTTCTTC.

V usage is TRBV5-1 and J usage is TRBJ1-6; D is possibly TRBD1 (6 bases). Germline V lookup: CDR1 SGHRS, CDR2 YFSETQ. V was trimmed by 2 bases and J by 9 bases, leaving 15 bases between them. This CDR3 comprises 15 residues. Written as DNA, the CDR3 is TGCGCCAGCAGCTTCTTACAGGGAAACGCTTCACCCCTCCACTTT. This translates into CASSFLQGNASPLHF.

This chain uses TRBV28 with TRBJ2-2; D possibly corresponds to TRBD2 (5 bases). V was pared by 6 bases and J by 5 bases, with 10 bases between. The CDR3 totals 13 residues. From germline, CDR1 is MDHEN and CDR2 SYDVKM. The CDR3 region has the DNA TGTGCCAGCAGGGGCGGGTTGACCGGGGAGCTGTTTTTT. It encodes CASRGGLTGELFF.

V usage is TRBV7-2 and J usage is TRBJ2-7, with 9 nucleotides matching TRBD1. The CDR3 consists of 15 residues. CDR1 and CDR2 from the germline V gene are SGHTA and FQGNSA. With 5 bases clipped from V and 0 bases from J, the junction kept 5 bases outside the gene matches. CDR3 in DNA: TGTGCCAGCAGCAAAGACAGGGGGAGCTCCTACGAGCAGTACTTC. Translating it yields CASSKDRGSSYEQYF.

This clone was counted only a few times. The rearrangement links TRBV6-5 to TRBJ2-7, with a possible D match to TRBD2 (7 bases). CDR1 is MNHEY, CDR2 SVGAGI, per germline. V dropped 8 bases and J dropped 6 bases, with 8 bases sitting between them. This CDR3 comprises 10 residues. As DNA, the CDR3 is TGTGCCAGCGGGGGGGCCGAGCAGTACTTC. Translating it yields CASGGAEQYF.

The CDR3 is CATSRDRTGVTGNTIYF. The CDR3 DNA is TGTGCCACCAGCAGAGATAGGACAGGGGTTACTGGAAACACCATATATTTT. The rearrangement uses TRBV15 and TRBJ1-3; TRBD1 aligns across 9 bases. Germline V gene lookup returns CDR1 LNHNV and CDR2 YYDKDF (reference sequence). The CDR3 spans 17 residues. V gave up 0 bases and J gave up 2 bases; unmatched junction bases: 5. Full variable domain (remainder filled in from reference TRBV15 and TRBJ1-3): DAMVIQNPRYQVTQFGKPVTLSCSQTLNHNVMYWYQQKSSQAPKLLFHYYDKDFNNEADTPDNFQSRRPNTSFCFLDIRSPGLGDTAMYLCATSRDRTGVTGNTIYFGEGSWLTVV.